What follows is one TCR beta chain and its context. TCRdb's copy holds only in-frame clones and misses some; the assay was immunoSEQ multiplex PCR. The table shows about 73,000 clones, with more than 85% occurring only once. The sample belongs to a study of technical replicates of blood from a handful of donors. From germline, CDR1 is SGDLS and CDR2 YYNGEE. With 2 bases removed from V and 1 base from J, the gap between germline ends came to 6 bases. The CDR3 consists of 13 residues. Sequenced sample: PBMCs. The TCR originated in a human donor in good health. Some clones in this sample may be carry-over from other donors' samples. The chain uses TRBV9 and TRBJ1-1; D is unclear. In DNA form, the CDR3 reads TGTGCCAGCAGCGTTCAGCGGAACACTGAAGCTTTCTTT. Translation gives CASSVQRNTEAFF. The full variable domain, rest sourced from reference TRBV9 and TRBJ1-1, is DSGVTQTPKHLITATGQRVTLRCSPRSGDLSVYWYQQSLDQGLQFLIQYYNGEERAKGNILERFSAQQFPDLHSELNLSSLELGDSALYFCASSVQRNTEAFFGQGTRLTVV.